These 2 T cell receptor beta chains were all obtained from the same sample, sequenced in a study of T cell changes during pregnancy in multiple sclerosis. Measured with immunoSEQ multiplex PCR; TCRdb has only the in-frame clones, and not every one. The sample holds fewer than 80,000 clones, approximately 95% seen once. Specimen: CD4+ T cells from peripheral blood mononuclear cells, collected after pregnancy. These receptors were taken from a female donor with multiple sclerosis, enrolled in a pregnancy study.

V and J are TRBV5-1 and TRBJ2-7; a weak D match, TRBD2 (5 bases). V was clipped by 5 bases and J by 4 bases, with 7 bases between them. The CDR3 has 11 residues. CDR1 and CDR2 (germline): SGHRS, YFSETQ. For the CDR3, the DNA is TGCGCCAGCAGGAGGGAGTACGAGCAGTACTTC. Translation: CASRREYEQYF.

The chain couples TRBV15 to TRBJ2-1; 8 bases are shared with TRBD2. V gave up 0 bases and J gave up 9 bases; unmatched junction bases: 10. The CDR3 extends over 16 amino acids. CDR1 is LNHNV and CDR2 is YYDKDF in the germline V gene (reference sequence). DNA for the CDR3: TGTGCCACCAGCAGAGAGGGGACTAGACAATTGAGTGAGCAGTTCTTC. Its translation: CATSREGTRQLSEQFF. The full variable domain, rest sourced from reference TRBV15 and TRBJ2-1, is DAMVIQNPRYQVTQFGKPVTLSCSQTLNHNVMYWYQQKSSQAPKLLFHYYDKDFNNEADTPDNFQSRRPNTSFCFLDIRSPGLGDTAMYLCATSREGTRQLSEQFFGPGTRLTVL.